This T cell receptor beta chain stems from a study of response to subunit inactivated influenza vaccine. Study-level results: The authors proposed limited new T cell recruitment per seasonal influenza vaccination.

This clonotype turned up a few times. The antigen is not known. Germline CDR1 and CDR2: SGHAT and FQNNGV. Trimming pared 0 bases from V and 5 bases from J, leaving 10 bases between. This CDR3 has 14 residues. MiXCR, applied by TCRdb to the RT-PCR reads, yields one record per CDR3 protein. The profile covers 550,000 to 650,000 distinct CDR3 sequences, with 12% appearing a single time and about 10% taken by the ten largest. The V call is TRBV11-2, the J call TRBJ2-5; either TRBD1 or TRBD2 may supply D (5 bases each). Specimen: PBMCs from blood, collected on the day of vaccination. The sequence derives from a middle-aged man who received an inactivated influenza vaccine. The CDR3 is CASSLDPGRETQYF. CDR3 coding DNA: TGTGCCAGCAGCTTAGATCCGGGACGGGAGACCCAGTACTTC. The full variable domain, in which reference TRBV11-2 and TRBJ2-5 provide the parts outside the CDR3, is EAGVAQSPRYKIIEKRQSVAFWCNPISGHATLYWYQQILGQGPKLLIQFQNNGVVDDSQLPKDRFSAERLKGVDSTLKIQPAKLEDSAVYLCASSLDPGRETQYFGPGTRLLVL.